The 30 T cell receptor beta chains below all came from one sample that was sequenced in a study of cytomegalovirus exposure and HLA in healthy donors. The PCR used 60 Vbeta and 13 Jbeta primers. Profiled with immunoSEQ multiplex PCR; TCRdb holds only in-frame clones, not every one. The sample comprises about 180,000 clones, around 79% of which are singletons, and more than 0.45% rests with the top ten. Sequenced sample: PBMCs. The receptor set was obtained from a woman in her fifties or sixties in good health and CMV-seronegative.

V and J are TRBV6-5 and TRBJ2-7; D is possibly TRBD2 (6 bases). The CDR3 sequence is 12 residues long. The ends were cut back, 6 bases at V and 0 bases at J, with 6 bases in the middle. Germline V lookup: CDR1 MNHEY, CDR2 SVGAGI. The CDR3 bases are TGTGCCAGCAGGGGGGGCTCCTACGAGCAGTACTTC. It is translated as CASRGGSYEQYF.

The table lists this clone with a few counts. The rearrangement uses TRBV28 and TRBJ2-7; D uncertain. Germline values: CDR1 MDHEN, CDR2 SYDVKM. Trimming stripped 5 bases from V and 4 bases from J, with 6 bases between. The CDR3 runs to 11 residues. DNA of the CDR3: TGTGCCAGCAGTACATCTTACGAGCAGTACTTC. It specifies CASSTSYEQYF.

The rearrangement links TRBV4-1 to TRBJ2-5; 7 positions match TRBD1. This CDR3 has 16 amino acids. Germline V gives CDR1 MGHRA, CDR2 YSYEKL. The ends lost 2 bases at V and 5 bases at J; junction bases unmatched: 11. The CDR3 loop reads CASSQRDSPPAETQYF. CDR3 coding DNA: TGCGCCAGCAGCCAACGGGACAGCCCTCCCGCGGAGACCCAGTACTTC.

The CDR3 region has the DNA TGTGCCAGCAGCCTGGACAGGCAGGGTGGCTACACCTTC. Protein product: CASSLDRQGGYTF. The J gene is TRBJ1-2, the V gene TRBV28, with 7 bases fitting TRBD1. The junction had 8 bases not matched to a gene; V was cut back by 6 bases and J by 7 bases. CDR3 size: 13 residues. Germline V CDR1 and CDR2: MDHEN, SYDVKM.

V usage is TRBV5-3 and J usage is TRBJ2-3, with a possible D match to TRBD1 (6 bases). TRBV5-3 is labeled an ORF, and its function is uncertain. Trimming took off 1 base at V and 1 base at J, with 19 bases between the two ends. CDR3 length: 18 amino acids. CDR3 region: CARSLYPQQGPCTDTQYF. CDR3 nucleotide sequence: TGTGCCAGAAGCTTGTATCCGCAGCAGGGGCCTTGCACAGATACGCAGTATTTT.

In DNA, the CDR3 is TGTGCCAGCAGCTTAGGCGGGCTATATCAGCCCCAGCATTTT. Translating gives CASSLGGLYQPQHF. V usage is TRBV7-6 and J usage is TRBJ1-5; D gene unclear. Trimming pared 1 base from V and 5 bases from J, leaving 9 bases between. The CDR3 runs to 14 residues. CDR1 and CDR2 (germline): SGHVS, FNYEAQ. Based on the CDR3 plus reference TRBV7-6 and TRBJ1-5, the full variable domain is GAGVSQSPRYKVTKRGQDVALRCDPISGHVSLYWYRQALGQGPEFLTYFNYEAQQDKSGLPNDRFSAERPEGSISTLTIQRTEQRDSAMYRCASSLGGLYQPQHFGDGTRLSIL.

The chain recombines TRBV6-4 with TRBJ2-2, with D perhaps matching TRBD1 (5 bases). This CDR3 spans 15 amino acids. Germline CDR1 reads MRHNA; CDR2 reads SNTAGT. With 7 bases removed from V and 7 bases from J, the gap between germline ends came to 19 bases. Written as DNA, the CDR3 is TGTGCCAGCACCCCCAGCGCGGACACGGGCGGGGAGCTGTTTTTT. It specifies CASTPSADTGGELFF.

A remark on this clone: One end of the junction does not line up with germline, which may come from a read error. The chain is built from TRBV7-8 and TRBJ1-2, with TRBD1 as a possible D gene (5 bases). The CDR3 is 17 amino acids. Germline V gives CDR1 SGHVS, CDR2 FQNEAQ. The chain's CDR3 is CASSLDLSDRPNYGYTF. The CDR3 nucleotides read TGTGCCAGCAGTTTAGATCTCTCCGACAGACCTAACTATGGCTACACCTTC.

V gene TRBV18 combines with J gene TRBJ1-3, with 8 bases matching TRBD1. The V gene's germline CDR1 is KGHSH and CDR2 LQKENI. The CDR3 contains 15 residues. J lost 7 bases, V lost 3 bases, and 8 bases had no gene match. CDR3 DNA sequence: TGTGCCAGCTCACCTTCGTCGGGACAGGAGAACACCATATATTTT. This encodes CASSPSSGQENTIYF.

This sequence joins TRBV27 and TRBJ1-2; TRBD1 matches 8 bases. The length of the CDR3 is 16 residues. The germline gives CDR1 MNHEY, CDR2 SMNVEV (reference sequence). Trimming at V came to 6 bases and at J to 4 bases, leaving 13 bases not matched to a gene. In DNA form, the CDR3 reads TGTGCCAGCAGCCAAACTTCGGGACAGGTCGGCTATGGCTACACCTTC. Translation: CASSQTSGQVGYGYTF.

The gene calls are TRBV5-1 and TRBJ2-3; D is perhaps TRBD2 (5 bases). The germline V gene encodes CDR1 SGHRS and CDR2 YFSETQ. The CDR3 is 15 residues long. V lost 0 bases and J 4 bases, leaving 12 bases between the germline ends. In DNA form, the CDR3 reads TGCGCCAGCAGCTTGGTCCCGGGAACCCCAGATACGCAGTATTTT. Amino acids: CASSLVPGTPDTQYF.

Only one count was recorded for this clone. V gene TRBV28 combines with J gene TRBJ2-2, with 14 nucleotides matching TRBD2. V lost 7 bases, J lost 6 bases, and 10 bases stayed unmatched. Germline CDR1 MDHEN, CDR2 SYDVKM. This CDR3 spans 17 amino acids. The CDR3 coding sequence is TGTGCCAGCATCATGGGACTAGCGGGAGAAGGTGCCGGGGAGCTGTTTTTT. Protein: CASIMGLAGEGAGELFF.

This clone has a single count. The rearrangement joins TRBV11-3 to TRBJ2-7; TRBD1 matches at 7 bases. The CDR3 has 15 residues. The ends lost 2 bases at V and 3 bases at J; junction bases unmatched: 7. From germline, CDR1 is SGHNT and CDR2 YENEEA. The DNA of the CDR3 is TGTGCCAGCAGCTTAAGGATAGGGACAGACTACGAGCAGTACTTC. This gives the protein CASSLRIGTDYEQYF.

The CDR3 here is CASSLGTGGKWRGNQPQHF. As DNA, the CDR3 is TGTGCCAGCAGCTTAGGGACAGGGGGCAAATGGAGGGGCAATCAGCCCCAGCATTTT. The rearrangement joins TRBV28 to TRBJ1-5; 12 bases are a match to TRBD1. This CDR3 contains 19 residues. V lost 6 bases to trimming and J lost 2 bases; unmatched junction nucleotides: 14. Germline-derived CDR1 and CDR2 are MDHEN and SYDVKM.

A word on this clone: Other DNA sequences in this specimen translate into the identical CDR3. The chain joins TRBV7-9 to TRBJ1-1, with 9 bases identical to TRBD1. Losses at the gene ends were 5 bases for V and 1 base for J; bases not matched to a gene: 2. Germline CDR1 is SEHNR and CDR2 is FQNEAQ (reference sequence). This CDR3 region has 14 residues. This CDR3 reads CASSLQGANTEAFF. For the CDR3, the DNA is TGTGCCAGCAGCCTACAGGGGGCGAACACTGAAGCTTTCTTT.

V usage is TRBV2 and J usage is TRBJ2-7, with 9 bases lining up with TRBD2. Germline CDR1 reads SNHLY; CDR2 reads FYNNEI. The V segment lost 8 bases and the J segment 6 bases; nucleotides outside the gene matches: 17. The CDR3 totals 16 residues. The DNA of the CDR3 is TGTGCCAGCGTGGGCGGCGGAGGGCTAGCGGGATTCGAGCAGTACTTC. It is translated as CASVGGGGLAGFEQYF.

This clone has a handful of counts. V is TRBV30 and J is TRBJ2-2; the D is unclear. The CDR3 covers 12 residues. V lost 2 bases, J lost 4 bases, and 5 bases lay in between. Germline V lookup: CDR1 GTSNPN, CDR2 SVGIG (reference sequence). DNA of the CDR3: TGTGCCTGGAGTTTTATCACCGGGGAGCTGTTTTTT. Protein sequence: CAWSFITGELFF.

The V gene is TRBV10-3, the J gene TRBJ2-3; tentatively, D is TRBD2 (6 bases). The CDR3 runs 16 residues. Deletions cut 7 bases from V and 0 bases from J, with 17 bases between. Germline V lookup: CDR1 ENHRY, CDR2 SYGVKD. The CDR3, as DNA: TGTGCCATCAAACCCCGAGAGCGGGCCAGCACAGATACGCAGTATTTT. Its protein is CAIKPRERASTDTQYF.

This chain joins TRBV4-2 and TRBJ2-3; tentative D call: TRBD2 (6 bases). V was cut by 5 bases and J by 0 bases, with 12 bases left in between. The CDR3 totals 15 residues. From germline, CDR1 is LGHNA and CDR2 YNFKEQ. The chain's CDR3 is CASSGGVASTDTQYF. The DNA of the CDR3 is TGTGCCAGCAGCGGAGGGGTAGCGAGCACAGATACGCAGTATTTT.

The gene calls are TRBV30 and TRBJ2-3; D call uncertain. V dropped 0 bases and J dropped 3 bases, with 25 bases sitting between them. CDR3 size: 19 residues. Germline lookup yields CDR1 GTSNPN and CDR2 SVGIG (reference sequence). For the CDR3, the DNA is TGTGCCTGGAGTGTCGTTAGAAATATCCACCGTGGTCGGACAGATACGCAGTATTTT. This translates into CAWSVVRNIHRGRTDTQYF.

The rearrangement uses TRBV18 and TRBJ2-1; 15 bases match TRBD2. The CDR3 extends over 19 amino acids. Germline CDR1 is KGHSH and CDR2 is LQKENI. V was clipped by 3 bases and J by 4 bases; unmatched bases: 10. CDR3 DNA: TGTGCCAGCTCACCTCTCGGACTAGCGGGGGGGCCCTCTTACAATGAGCAGTTCTTC. The encoded protein is CASSPLGLAGGPSYNEQFF.

This rearrangement joins TRBV7-9 to TRBJ2-1; 10 nucleotides match TRBD2. Germline lookup yields CDR1 SEHNR and CDR2 FQNEAQ (reference sequence). The V gene end was trimmed by 3 bases and the J gene end by 1 base; junction bases not matched to a gene: 6. There are 17 residues in the CDR3. The CDR3 spells CASSLASGSGSYNEQFF. In DNA form, the CDR3 reads TGTGCCAGCAGCTTGGCTAGCGGGAGTGGATCCTACAATGAGCAGTTCTTC.

About this clone itself: Other DNA sequences in this sample translate to the same CDR3. This chain links TRBV28 with TRBJ2-7; D is ambiguous. The germline gives CDR1 MDHEN, CDR2 SYDVKM. V was cut by 5 bases and J by 4 bases, with 9 bases left in between. The CDR3 is 12 amino acids. This CDR3 is CASSPPTYEQYF. Written as DNA, the CDR3 is TGTGCCAGCAGTCCACCGACATACGAGCAGTACTTC.

This clone was counted only a few times. At the DNA level, this CDR3 is encoded by other sequences in the same sample as well. This rearrangement joins TRBV7-2 to TRBJ2-2, with D uncertain. Germline V lookup: CDR1 SGHTA, CDR2 FQGNSA. The length of the CDR3 is 12 residues. V was clipped by 4 bases and J by 3 bases, with 3 bases between them. CDR3 loop: CASSSDTGELFF. CDR3 coding DNA: TGTGCCAGCAGCTCTGACACCGGGGAGCTGTTTTTT.

The chain uses TRBV6-5 and TRBJ1-2; D gene uncertain. Trimming shortened V by 6 bases and J by 8 bases, and 10 bases separated the two germline ends. There are 11 residues in the CDR3. From germline, CDR1 is MNHEY and CDR2 SVGAGI. The CDR3 protein is CASSSPQGYTF. The CDR3 DNA reads as TGTGCCAGCAGCTCACCTCAGGGCTACACCTTC.

This clone showed up just a few times. This chain links TRBV19 with TRBJ1-5, with no clear D. The germline V gene encodes CDR1 LNHDA and CDR2 SQIVND (reference sequence). The CDR3 has 16 residues. V lost 3 bases and J lost 7, with 19 bases in between. This CDR3 is CASSIRGARVWQPQHF. CDR3 in DNA: TGTGCCAGTAGTATTCGGGGTGCGAGGGTTTGGCAGCCCCAGCATTTT.

V is TRBV5-1 and J is TRBJ2-7; 9 bases map to TRBD2. After removal of 0 bases from V and 2 bases from J, the junction contained 15 bases not matched to a gene. The CDR3 spans 19 residues. CDR1 SGHRS and CDR2 YFSETQ come from the germline V gene. The CDR3, as DNA: TGCGCCAGCAGCTTGGGACCAGGGTCCACCCTAGCGGGAACCTACGAGCAGTACTTC. It is translated as CASSLGPGSTLAGTYEQYF.

The V call is TRBV21-1, the J call TRBJ1-5; TRBD1, the table's D call, lacks a check against the DNA. TRBV21-1 is recorded as a pseudogene. The CDR3 contains 17 residues. The CDR3 nucleotides are TGTGCCAGCAGAAGAAAGGACAGGGGGCTTTACAATCAGCCCCAGCATTTT. Translated: CASRRKDRGLYNQPQHF.

CDR3 amino acids: CASSGLAGASTDTQYF. The CDR3 coding sequence is TGTGCCAGCAGCGGATTAGCGGGGGCGAGCACAGATACGCAGTATTTT. The chain combines TRBV11-2 with TRBJ2-3, with TRBD2 identical over 9 bases. This CDR3 spans 16 amino acids. Trimming cost V 5 bases and J 0 bases; bases outside gene matches: 6. CDR1 is SGHAT and CDR2 is FQNNGV in the germline V gene.

The chain combines TRBV19 with TRBJ1-5; D unclear. CDR3 length: 14 residues. Per germline, CDR1 LNHDA and CDR2 SQIVND (reference sequence). V was cut by 9 bases and J by 0 bases, with 12 bases left in between. CDR3 DNA sequence: TGTGCCAGCGGTGAGGATTATAGCAATCAGCCCCAGCATTTT. Residues: CASGEDYSNQPQHF. Looking up the rest from reference TRBV19 and TRBJ1-5 gives the full variable domain: DGGITQSPKYLFRKEGQNVTLSCEQNLNHDAMYWYRQDPGQGLRLIYYSQIVNDFQKGDIAEGYSVSREKKESFPLTVTSAQKNPTAFYLCASGEDYSNQPQHFGDGTRLSIL.